This paragraph covers one T cell receptor (beta chain) sequence. Its antigen is as yet unknown. Under the authors' procedure: Filtering of immunoSEQ junctional sequences could not match full-length read filtering. Profiling relied on immunoSEQ multiplex PCR, and the TCRdb table lists in-frame clones only, not all of them. That table is the source of V, J and clone size, and D and trimming were worked out from the DNA. The sample has about 1,800,000 clones; about 95% are singletons. The source of the sample is a study of shared clonotypes between healthy human individuals. Overall study results and limits: Estimated clonotype richness was generally higher in naive than memory subsets.

The CDR3 has 11 amino acids. Looked up from germline, CDR1 is LNHDA and CDR2 is SQIVND (reference sequence). Unmatched junction bases numbered 4, after V lost 6 bases and J lost 10 bases. CD45RO-negative CD8 cells positively selected for CCR7 made up the naive population, which excluded terminally differentiated effector memory CD45RA+ cells. Sequencing was performed on naive CD8+ T cells sorted from blood. The chain is built from TRBV19 and TRBJ1-1; 8 nucleotides agree with TRBD1. The receptor was derived from a man younger than 35 in good health. The CDR3 reads CASSRTGRAFF. In DNA form, the CDR3 reads TGTGCCAGTAGCCGGACAGGGAGAGCTTTCTTT.